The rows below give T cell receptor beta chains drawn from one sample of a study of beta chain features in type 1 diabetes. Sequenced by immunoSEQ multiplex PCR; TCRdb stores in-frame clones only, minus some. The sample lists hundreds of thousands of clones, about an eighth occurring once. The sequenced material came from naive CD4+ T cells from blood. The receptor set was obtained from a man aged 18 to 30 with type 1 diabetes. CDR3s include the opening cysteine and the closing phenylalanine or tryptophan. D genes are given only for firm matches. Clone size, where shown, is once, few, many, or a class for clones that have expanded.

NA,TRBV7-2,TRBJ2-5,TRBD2,TGTGCCAGCAGCTTATTTCTCGGGAGACTAGCGGGGATCCAAGAGACCCAGTACTTC,CASSLFLGRLAGIQETQYF
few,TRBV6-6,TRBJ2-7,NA,TGTGCCAGCAGTTTTTCAGGGTCCGAGCAGTACTTC,CASSFSGSEQYF
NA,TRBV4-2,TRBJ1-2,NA,TGTGCCAGCAGCCAAGAACATACCATTAACTATGGCTACACCTTC,CASSQEHTINYGYTF
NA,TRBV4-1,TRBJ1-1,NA,TGCGCCAGCAGCCGAGGACAGGAAGCTTTCTTT,CASSRGQEAFF
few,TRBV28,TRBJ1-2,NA,TGTGCCAGCAGTTTAACACACCGGACTCACTATGGCTACACCTTC,CASSLTHRTHYGYTF
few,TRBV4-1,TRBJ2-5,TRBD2,TGCGCCAGCAGCCAAGATCCCGGGACTACCGTAAAAGAGACCCAGTACTTC,CASSQDPGTTVKETQYF
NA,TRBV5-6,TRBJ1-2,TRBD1,TGTGCCAGCAGTACCGGACAGGCCAGCACCTTC,CASSTGQASTF
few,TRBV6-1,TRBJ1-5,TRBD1,TGTGCCAGCAGAACAGGGGGGCGCGGCCAGCCCCAGCATTTT,CASRTGGRGQPQHF
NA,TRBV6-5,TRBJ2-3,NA,TGTGCCAGCAGCAGAAACCTTCCTAGCACAGATACGCAGTATTTT,CASSRNLPSTDTQYF
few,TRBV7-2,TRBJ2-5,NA,TGTGCCAGCAGCTTATATGAACGAGAGACCCAGTACTTC,CASSLYERETQYF
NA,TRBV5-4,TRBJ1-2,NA,TGTGCCAGCAGCTTTGGAGAGAACTATGGCTACACCTTC,CASSFGENYGYTF
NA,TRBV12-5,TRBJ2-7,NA,TGTGCTAGTGGTCCGGGCCTATACGAGCAGTACTTC,CASGPGLYEQYF
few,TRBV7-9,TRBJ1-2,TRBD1,TGTGCCAGCAGCTCGACAGGGAAGGCTAACTATGGCTACACCTTC,CASSSTGKANYGYTF
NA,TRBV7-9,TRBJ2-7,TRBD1,TGTGCCAGCAGCTCAATCCGGGACAGGGAATACGAGCAGTACTTC,CASSSIRDREYEQYF
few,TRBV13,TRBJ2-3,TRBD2,TGTGCCAGCAGCTTAGCAGAGAGACGGGGGGGAGGCAATACGCAGTATTTT,CASSLAERRGGGNTQYF
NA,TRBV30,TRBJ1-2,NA,TGTGCCTGGAGTGGGGTGATGCTCGGCTACACCTTC,CAWSGVMLGYTF
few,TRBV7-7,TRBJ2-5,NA,TGTGCTAGCAGCCCGCAACCACAAGAGACCCAGTACTTC,CASSPQPQETQYF
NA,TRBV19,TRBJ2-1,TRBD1,TGTGCCACCACGCCCGGACAGGCTACTTCCTCCTACAATGAGCAGTTCTTC,CATTPGQATSSYNEQFF
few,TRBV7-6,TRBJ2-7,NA,TGTGCCAGCAGCCTTTCCGGGGTATTGTACTTC,CASSLSGVLYF
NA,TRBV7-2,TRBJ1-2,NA,TGTGCCAGCAGCTCTCGGGGAGGAAACTATGGCTACACCTTC,CASSSRGGNYGYTF
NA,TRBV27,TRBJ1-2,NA,TGTGCCAGCAGTTTTCGTCCAGTCGGCTACACCTTC,CASSFRPVGYTF
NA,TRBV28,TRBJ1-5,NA,TGTGCCAGCAGTGGTGCCTCCTCCCAGCATTTT,CASSGASSQHF
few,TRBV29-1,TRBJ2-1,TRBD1,TGCAGCGTTGATGGCAGGGGGATTAATGAGCAGTTCTTC,CSVDGRGINEQFF
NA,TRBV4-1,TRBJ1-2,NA,TGCGCCAGCAGCTCCCCCCAGGGGCTAGCCTATGGCTACACCTTC,CASSSPQGLAYGYTF
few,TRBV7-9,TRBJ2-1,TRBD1,TGTGCCAGCAGCCCCTACAGGGGAACCTACAATGAGCAGTTCTTC,CASSPYRGTYNEQFF
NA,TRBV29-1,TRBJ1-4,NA,TGCAGCGTTGAAGGCACACCCGATGAAAAACTGTTTTTT,CSVEGTPDEKLFF
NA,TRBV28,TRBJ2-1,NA,TGTGCCAGCAGTCCCCTAATGTCGGGGGCGTACAATGAGCAGTTCTTC,CASSPLMSGAYNEQFF
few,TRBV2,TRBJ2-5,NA,TGTGCCAGCAGCGTCTTTCAAGAGACCCAGTACTTC,CASSVFQETQYF
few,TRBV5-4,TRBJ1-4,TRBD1,TGTGCCAGCAGCTCGGCCGGGACAGGGGGAACTGAAAAACTGTTTTTT,CASSSAGTGGTEKLFF
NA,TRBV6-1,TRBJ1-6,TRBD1,TGTGCCAGCATTGGCGGGACAGCCAATTCACCCCTCCACTTT,CASIGGTANSPLHF
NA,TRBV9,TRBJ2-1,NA,TGTGCCAGCAGCGTAGGTGGGGAAACTGAGCAGTTCTTC,CASSVGGETEQFF
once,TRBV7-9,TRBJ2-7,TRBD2,TGTGCCAGCAGCTTAAGGAGCGGGGAGCTCGAGCAGTACTTC,CASSLRSGELEQYF
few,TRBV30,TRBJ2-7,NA,TGTGCCTGGGCCCGGGGATCCTACGAGCAGTACTTC,CAWARGSYEQYF
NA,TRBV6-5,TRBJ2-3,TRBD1,TGTGCCAGCAGTTACTCACAGGGGCACACAGATACGCAGTATTTT,CASSYSQGHTDTQYF
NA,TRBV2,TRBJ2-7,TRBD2,TGTGCCAGCAGGGGGGGACTAGCGCGGCGCGAGCAGTACTTC,CASRGGLARREQYF
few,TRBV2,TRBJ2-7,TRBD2,TGTGCCAGCAGGGCAGCGGGGGGCCCCCGGGAGCAGTACTTC,CASRAAGGPREQYF
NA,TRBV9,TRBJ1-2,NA,TGTGCCAGCAGCGTAGGAGGGACACCTACTAACTATGGCTACACCTTC,CASSVGGTPTNYGYTF
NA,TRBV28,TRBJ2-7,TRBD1,TGTGCCAGCACCCCTCGGACAGGAATGGCCTACGAGCAGTACTTC,CASTPRTGMAYEQYF
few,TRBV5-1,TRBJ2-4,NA,TGCGCCAACAATGCGACCAAAAACATTCAGTACTTC,CANNATKNIQYF
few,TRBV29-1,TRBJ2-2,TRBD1,TGCAGCGTGACCGGGACAGGGATAACCGGGGAGCTGTTTTTT,CSVTGTGITGELFF
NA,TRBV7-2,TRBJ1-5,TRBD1,TGTGCCAGCAGCTCCGGGACAGCTAATCAGCCCCAGCATTTT,CASSSGTANQPQHF
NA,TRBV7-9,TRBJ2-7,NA,TGTGCCAGCAGCTTACGGGGGTTGGAGCAGTACTTC,CASSLRGLEQYF
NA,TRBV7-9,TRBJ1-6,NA,TGTGCCAGCAGCCCCCGGGAGTTTAGTTCACCCCTCCACTTT,CASSPREFSSPLHF
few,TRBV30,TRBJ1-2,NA,TGTGCCTCGAAAACCAATAACTATGGCTACACCTTC,CASKTNNYGYTF
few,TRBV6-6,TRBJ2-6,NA,TGTGCCAGCAGTTACGGGGTCTCTGGGGCCAACGTCCTGACTTTC,CASSYGVSGANVLTF
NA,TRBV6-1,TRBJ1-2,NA,TGTGCCAGCAGTGAAGAGGCGGGGACCAACTATGGCTACACCTTC,CASSEEAGTNYGYTF
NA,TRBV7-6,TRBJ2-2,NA,TGTGCCAGCAGCTTAGGTGTAGGGCTTAACACCGGGGAGCTGTTTTTT,CASSLGVGLNTGELFF
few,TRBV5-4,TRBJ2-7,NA,TGTGCCAGCAGCTTGAAAGCTTCAACAAGAGGAACTACGGACGAGCAGTACTTC,CASSLKASTRGTTDEQYF
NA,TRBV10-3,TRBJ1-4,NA,TGTGCCATCAGTGAAAGGTCCGGGGGTGAAAAACTGTTTTTT,CAISERSGGEKLFF
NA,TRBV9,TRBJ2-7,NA,TGTGCCAGCAGCGCCAACAAAGGGGAGGTATACGAGCAGTACTTC,CASSANKGEVYEQYF
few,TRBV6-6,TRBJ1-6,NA,TGTGCCAGCACGGGCCGAGCGGAGTGGACCCTCCACTTT,CASTGRAEWTLHF
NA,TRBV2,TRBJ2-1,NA,TGTGCCAGCAGTGAGGAGTGGAGCTCCTACAATGAGCAGTTCTTC,CASSEEWSSYNEQFF
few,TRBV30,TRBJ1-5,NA,TGTGCCTGGAGTAGGGCAGCTAGCAATCAGCCCCAGCATTTT,CAWSRAASNQPQHF
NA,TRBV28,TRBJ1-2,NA,TGTGCCAGCAGTTTATCATGGACATCTCTTGGCTACACCTTC,CASSLSWTSLGYTF
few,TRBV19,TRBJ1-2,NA,TGTGCCAGTATGTCAATCGGGGGGCTCATCTACGGCTACACCTTC,CASMSIGGLIYGYTF
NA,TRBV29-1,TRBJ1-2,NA,TGCAGCGTTGTGGACACGATGAATGGCTACACCTTC,CSVVDTMNGYTF
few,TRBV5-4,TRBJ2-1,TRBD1,TGTGCCAGCAGTACACAGGGGCGATCCTACAATGAGCAGTTCTTC,CASSTQGRSYNEQFF
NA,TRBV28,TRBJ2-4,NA,TGTGCCAGCAGTTTATCGGGGTCCTGGAACATTCAGTACTTC,CASSLSGSWNIQYF
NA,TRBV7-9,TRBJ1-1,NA,TGTGCCAGCAGCTTATTGGCAGTGGGGAACACTGAAGCTTTCTTT,CASSLLAVGNTEAFF